The TCR beta chain under discussion was sequenced for a study of cytomegalovirus exposure and HLA in healthy donors. Study in general: HLA-typed donors were the source of about 90 million unique TCRs held in an early data release. The study's findings and limits: Common viral pathogens (according to a later analysis) appeared linked to several of the most significant clusters. Earlier results showed most TCR beta V segments being productive about 87% or about 30% of the time. Clonal expansion, a later analysis showed, was greater in HLA-associated TCR beta chains than in equally common others.

The PCR made use of 60 Vbeta and 13 Jbeta primers. Libraries were prepared by immunoSEQ multiplex PCR; TCRdb keeps only in-frame clonotypes and omits some of them. The sample shows about 160,000 clones, over 60% of them seen only once. In its sample, this clone was seen once. The antigen remains unidentified. Germline values: CDR1 LNHNV, CDR2 YYDKDF (reference sequence). CDR3 length equals 13 residues. Trimming took 11 bases from V and 3 from J, leaving 16 bases between them. This rearrangement joins TRBV15 to TRBJ2-5; perhaps TRBD2 as D (5 bases). The sample consisted of PBMCs. This sequence was found in a woman under 40 in good health and CMV-seronegative. CDR3 sequence: CASEADGEETQYF. DNA for the CDR3: TGTGCCTCGGAGGCGGACGGCGAAGAGACCCAGTACTTC.